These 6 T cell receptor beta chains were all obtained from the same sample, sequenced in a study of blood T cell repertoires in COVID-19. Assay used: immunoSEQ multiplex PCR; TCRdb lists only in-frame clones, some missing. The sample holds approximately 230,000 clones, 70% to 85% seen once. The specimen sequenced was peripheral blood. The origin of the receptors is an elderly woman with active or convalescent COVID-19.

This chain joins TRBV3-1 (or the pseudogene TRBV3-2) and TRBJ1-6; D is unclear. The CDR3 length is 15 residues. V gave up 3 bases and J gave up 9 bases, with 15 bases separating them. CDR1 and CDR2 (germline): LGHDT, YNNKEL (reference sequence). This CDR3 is CASSHEEARSSPLHF. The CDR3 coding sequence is TGTGCCAGCAGCCATGAGGAGGCGCGGAGTTCACCCCTCCACTTT.

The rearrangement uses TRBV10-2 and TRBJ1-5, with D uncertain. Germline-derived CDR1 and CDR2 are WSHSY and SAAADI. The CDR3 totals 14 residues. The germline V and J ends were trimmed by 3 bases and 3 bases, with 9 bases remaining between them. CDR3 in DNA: TGCGCCAGCAGTGACTGGGAGTCCAATCAGCCCCAGCATTTT. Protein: CASSDWESNQPQHF.

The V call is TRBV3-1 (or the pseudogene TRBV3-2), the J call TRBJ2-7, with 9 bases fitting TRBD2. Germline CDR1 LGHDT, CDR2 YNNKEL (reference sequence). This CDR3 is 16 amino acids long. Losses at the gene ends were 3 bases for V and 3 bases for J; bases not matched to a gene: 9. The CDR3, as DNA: TGTGCCAGCAGCCAGAGGTGGCGGGAGGGCCTCTACGAGCAGTACTTC. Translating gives CASSQRWREGLYEQYF.

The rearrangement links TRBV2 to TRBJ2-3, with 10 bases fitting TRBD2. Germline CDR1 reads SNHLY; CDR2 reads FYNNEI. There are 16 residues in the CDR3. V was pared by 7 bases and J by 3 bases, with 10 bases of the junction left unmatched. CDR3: CASKGELAGNTDTQYF. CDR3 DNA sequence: TGTGCCAGCAAGGGCGAACTAGCGGGGAATACAGATACGCAGTATTTT.

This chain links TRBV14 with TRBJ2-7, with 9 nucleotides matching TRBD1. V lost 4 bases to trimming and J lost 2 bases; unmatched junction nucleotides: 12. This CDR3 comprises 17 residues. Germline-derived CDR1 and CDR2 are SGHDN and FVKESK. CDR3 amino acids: CASSPRARDRVTYEQYF. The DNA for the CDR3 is TGTGCCAGCAGCCCGAGAGCGCGGGACAGGGTAACCTACGAGCAGTACTTC.

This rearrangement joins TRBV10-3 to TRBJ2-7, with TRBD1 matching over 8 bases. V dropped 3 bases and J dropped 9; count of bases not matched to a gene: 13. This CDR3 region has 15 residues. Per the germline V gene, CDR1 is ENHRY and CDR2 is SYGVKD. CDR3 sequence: CAISEGAGGNYGQYF. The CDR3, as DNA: TGTGCCATCAGTGAAGGGGCAGGGGGCAACTATGGGCAGTACTTC.